The 4 T cell receptor beta chains presented below share a single source sample, sequenced in a study of shared clonotypes between healthy human individuals. Generated by immunoSEQ multiplex PCR, the TCRdb table keeps only in-frame clones and is missing some. The data show over a million clones, about 80% seen once. Sequencing was carried out using memory CD4+ T cells from PBMCs. The subset here: CD45RA-negative fraction. The receptors were sampled from a man aged 18 to 30 in good health. Some clones in this sample may be carry-over from other donors' samples.

The J gene is TRBJ2-3, the V gene TRBV19; D is undetermined. Trimming left V 2 bases short and J 2 bases short, with 11 bases between. Germline V gives CDR1 LNHDA, CDR2 SQIVND (reference sequence). This CDR3 has 15 residues. The CDR3 DNA sequence: TGTGCCAGTAGTATAAGGTTGGTTTCCACAGATACGCAGTATTTT. This encodes CASSIRLVSTDTQYF.

This chain's CDR3 is CASSPSGRTGELFF. CDR3 coding DNA: TGTGCCAGCAGCCCCAGCGGGCGCACCGGGGAGCTGTTTTTT. This chain connects TRBV7-9 to TRBJ2-2, with a weak D call TRBD2 (6 bases). Germline V gene lookup returns CDR1 SEHNR and CDR2 FQNEAQ (reference sequence). Trimming removed 5 bases from V and 4 bases from J, with 11 bases in between. There are 14 residues in the CDR3.

This clone has a single count. The chain combines TRBV11-3 with TRBJ1-1; D unresolved. The CDR3 length is 14 residues. The V gene's germline CDR1 is SGHNT and CDR2 YENEEA. Trimming pared 2 bases from V and 7 bases from J, leaving 14 bases between. This CDR3 is CASSLYGSDDEAFF. The CDR3 DNA follows: TGTGCCAGCAGCTTATATGGCTCCGATGATGAAGCTTTCTTT. Filled out from reference TRBV11-3 and TRBJ1-1, the complete variable domain reads EAGVVQSPRYKIIEKKQPVAFWCNPISGHNTLYWYLQNLGQGPELLIRYENEEAVDDSQLPKDRFSAERLKGVDSTLKIQPAELGDSAVYLCASSLYGSDDEAFFGQGTRLTVV.

This chain joins TRBV9 and TRBJ2-3, with 8 bases identical to TRBD2. Germline loops: CDR1 SGDLS, CDR2 YYNGEE. V was clipped by 1 base and J by 2 bases; unmatched bases: 6. The CDR3 covers 16 residues. In DNA form, the CDR3 reads TGTGCCAGCAGCGTAAGAGCTAGCGGGTTCACAGATACGCAGTATTTT. It specifies CASSVRASGFTDTQYF.